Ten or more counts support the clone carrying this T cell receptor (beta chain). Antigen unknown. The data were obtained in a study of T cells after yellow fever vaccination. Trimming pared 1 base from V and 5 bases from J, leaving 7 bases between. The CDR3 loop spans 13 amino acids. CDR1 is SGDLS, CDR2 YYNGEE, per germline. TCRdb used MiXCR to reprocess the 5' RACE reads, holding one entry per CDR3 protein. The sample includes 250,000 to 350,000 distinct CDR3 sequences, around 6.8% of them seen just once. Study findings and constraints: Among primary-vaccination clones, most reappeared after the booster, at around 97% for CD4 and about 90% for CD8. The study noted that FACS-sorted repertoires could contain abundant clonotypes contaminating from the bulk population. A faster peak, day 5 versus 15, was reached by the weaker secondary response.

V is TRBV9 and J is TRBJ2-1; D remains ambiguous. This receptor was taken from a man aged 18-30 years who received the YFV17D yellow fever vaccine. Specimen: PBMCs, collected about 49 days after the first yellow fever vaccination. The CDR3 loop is CASSVFGNNEQFF. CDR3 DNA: TGTGCCAGCAGCGTATTCGGAAACAATGAGCAGTTCTTC.